These 2 T cell receptor beta chains came from one sample sequenced in a study of T cells in Graves' hyperthyroidism and ophthalmopathy. The TCR beta CDR3 regions underwent amplification using RNA transcripts as the source. The HTBI set primed first-round TCR CDR3 RT-PCR. TCRdb recomputed calls from the multiplex PCR reads with MiXCR, one row per CDR3 protein. The sample carries 340,000 or so distinct CDR3 sequences, 18% recorded once. Sequenced material: blood. These receptors were collected from a woman in her forties or fifties with Graves' hyperthyroidism.

The chain joins TRBV5-4 to TRBJ2-2; 8 positions agree with TRBD1. Germline CDR1 SGHNT, CDR2 YYREEE (reference sequence). The CDR3 is 15 amino acids. V lost 1 base, J lost 3 bases, and 2 bases stayed unmatched. The CDR3 here is CASSLLDRDTGELFF. In DNA, the CDR3 is TGTGCCAGCAGCTTGTTGGACAGGGACACCGGGGAGCTGTTTTTT. Drawing the rest from reference TRBV5-4 and TRBJ2-2, the complete variable domain is ETGVTQSPTHLIKTRGQQVTLRCSSQSGHNTVSWYQQALGQGPQFIFQYYREEENGRGNFPPRFSGLQFPNYSSELNVNALELDDSALYLCASSLLDRDTGELFFGEGSRLTVL.

At least ten counts were recorded for this clonotype. The chain employs TRBV6-1 and TRBJ2-3; D not resolved. Germline CDR1 reads MNHNS; CDR2 reads SASEGT. The CDR3 is 16 amino acids. The V end was cut by 6 bases, the J end by 4 bases, with 20 bases between. The CDR3 nucleotides are TGTGCCAGCAGATCCACCGTATGGGATGTCTCAGATACGCAGTATTTT. Protein: CASRSTVWDVSDTQYF.